The source of this T cell receptor (beta chain) is a study of blood T cell repertoires in COVID-19. Study summary: Acute-phase and convalescent COVID-19 samples originated in the United States, Italy and Spain. PBMCs, B-cell-depleted T cells, or T cells provided the cDNA or gDNA that made up the material.

Authors' analysis steps: It was from reference gene primer amplification that nucleated cell counts were estimated. TCRdb keeps only in-frame clones here, not all; method: immunoSEQ multiplex PCR. That table is the source of V, J and clone size, and D and trimming were worked out from the DNA. The data show approximately 300,000 clones, around 88% seen once. V shed 0 bases and J shed 4 bases, with 9 bases lying between them. This CDR3 contains 14 residues. From germline, CDR1 is LGHDT and CDR2 YNNKEL (reference sequence). The chain recombines TRBV3-1 (or the pseudogene TRBV3-2) with TRBJ1-1; a weak D match, TRBD1 (6 bases). The material sequenced was peripheral blood. The sequence was collected from a woman aged 45-65 years with acute or convalescent COVID-19. CDR3 DNA sequence: TGTGCCAGCAGCCAAGATCAGGGGAGCACTGAAGCTTTCTTT. This encodes CASSQDQGSTEAFF.